The rows below give T cell receptor beta chains drawn from one sample of a study of CD8+ T cells in alopecia areata. Sequencing was performed with immunoSEQ multiplex PCR; in TCRdb, only in-frame clones are kept and a portion is missing. The table includes roughly 200,000 clones, roughly 44% detected once. The starting material was CD4+ T cells sorted from blood, obtained between weeks 36 and 40, from a patient treated with tofacitinib. The receptors derive from a human donor with alopecia areata. Each CDR3 is given with its conserved first and last residue. The order of the fields is clone size, V gene, J gene, D gene, CDR3 protein, CDR3 DNA. The D gene is left open where the match is weak. Rows may omit the clone size; those that give it use once, few, many or a size class.

size: many
V: TRBV6-5
J: TRBJ2-1
D: TRBD2
CDR3: CASSYGGSGSSNEQFF
DNA: TGTGCCAGCAGTTACGGGGGAAGCGGGAGTTCAAATGAGCAGTTCTTC

size: -
V: TRBV4-1
J: TRBJ2-7
D: TRBD2
CDR3: CASSQDLASGRTDIEQYF
DNA: TGCGCCAGCAGCCAAGATTTGGCTAGCGGGAGAACCGATATCGAGCAGTACTTC

size: -
V: TRBV13
J: TRBJ2-2
D: -
CDR3: CASSLAPGELFF
DNA: TGTGCCAGCAGCTTAGCCCCCGGGGAGCTGTTTTTT

size: -
V: TRBV7-9
J: TRBJ1-1
D: TRBD1
CDR3: CASSRYGTGGRGTEAFF
DNA: TGTGCCAGCAGCCGGTACGGGACAGGGGGTCGGGGAACTGAAGCTTTCTTT

size: few
V: TRBV14
J: TRBJ2-1
D: TRBD2
CDR3: CASSQSDRTSGRIYNEQFF
DNA: TGTGCCAGCAGCCAATCGGATCGGACTAGCGGGAGGATCTACAATGAGCAGTTCTTC

size: few
V: TRBV7-9
J: TRBJ2-7
D: TRBD1
CDR3: CASSSLQGARSYEQYF
DNA: TGTGCCAGCAGCTCCTTACAGGGGGCGAGGTCCTACGAGCAGTACTTC

size: -
V: TRBV29-1
J: TRBJ2-1
D: TRBD2
CDR3: CSADRGLAGGGSEQFF
DNA: TGCAGCGCTGACAGAGGGCTAGCGGGAGGGGGGAGTGAGCAGTTCTTC

size: few
V: TRBV2
J: TRBJ2-3
D: -
CDR3: CASSRTFTSTDTQYF
DNA: TGTGCCAGCAGTCGGACTTTTACTAGCACAGATACGCAGTATTTT

size: -
V: TRBV6-5
J: TRBJ2-5
D: TRBD1
CDR3: CASSYRDREKTQYF
DNA: TGCGCCAGCAGTTACCGGGACAGGGAGAAGACCCAGTACTTC

size: few
V: TRBV29-1
J: TRBJ1-4
D: -
CDR3: CSVEAAGPGDGEKLFF
DNA: TGCAGCGTTGAAGCCGCTGGGCCAGGGGATGGTGAAAAACTGTTTTTT

size: few
V: TRBV14
J: TRBJ2-6
D: -
CDR3: CASSLTWEASGANVLTF
DNA: TGTGCCAGCAGCCTCACCTGGGAGGCATCTGGGGCCAACGTCCTGACTTTC

size: -
V: TRBV6-5
J: TRBJ1-2
D: -
CDR3: CASRRQNYGYTF
DNA: TGTGCCAGCAGAAGGCAGAACTATGGCTACACCTTC

size: -
V: TRBV30
J: TRBJ1-1
D: -
CDR3: CAQGSGTEAFF
DNA: TGTGCTCAGGGTTCCGGCACTGAAGCTTTCTTT

size: -
V: TRBV29-1
J: TRBJ1-2
D: -
CDR3: CSVRTGDGYTF
DNA: TGCAGCGTTAGAACGGGGGACGGCTACACCTTC

size: -
V: TRBV5-1
J: TRBJ2-2
D: -
CDR3: CASSLVADYTGELFF
DNA: TGCGCCAGCAGCTTGGTAGCGGACTACACCGGGGAGCTGTTTTTT

size: -
V: TRBV6-6
J: TRBJ2-7
D: -
CDR3: CASSSPGALVYEQYF
DNA: TGTGCCAGCAGTTCCCCGGGTGCTTTGGTCTACGAGCAGTACTTC

size: -
V: TRBV7-6
J: TRBJ2-5
D: TRBD2
CDR3: CASSYRLAGVGETQYF
DNA: TGTGCCAGCAGTTACAGACTAGCGGGAGTTGGAGAGACCCAGTACTTC

size: few
V: TRBV28
J: TRBJ2-1
D: TRBD1
CDR3: CASSPDSGGVLVNEQFF
DNA: TGTGCCAGCAGTCCAGACTCAGGGGGAGTTTTAGTTAATGAGCAGTTCTTC

size: -
V: TRBV29-1
J: TRBJ1-2
D: TRBD1
CDR3: CSVERQGEGYTF
DNA: TGCAGCGTTGAGAGACAGGGGGAGGGCTACACCTTC

size: -
V: TRBV5-4
J: TRBJ2-3
D: -
CDR3: CASSLFLDTQYF
DNA: TGTGCCAGCAGCTTGTTCCTGGATACGCAGTATTTT

size: -
V: TRBV30
J: TRBJ2-1
D: -
CDR3: CAWGQGGAGDRYNEQFF
DNA: TGTGCCTGGGGGCAGGGGGGTGCGGGAGACCGCTACAATGAGCAGTTCTTC

size: once
V: TRBV4-2
J: TRBJ2-1
D: TRBD1
CDR3: CASSRTGNEQFF
DNA: TGTGCCAGCAGCCGGACAGGGAATGAGCAGTTCTTC

size: -
V: TRBV19
J: TRBJ1-2
D: -
CDR3: CASSRLRGLYGYTF
DNA: TGTGCCAGTAGTAGACTTCGGGGGCTCTATGGCTACACCTTC

size: few
V: TRBV5-4
J: TRBJ2-2
D: -
CDR3: CASSLDTGELFF
DNA: TGTGCCAGCAGCTTGGACACCGGGGAGCTGTTTTTT

size: -
V: TRBV27
J: TRBJ2-1
D: TRBD2
CDR3: CASSRPPGLGHNEQFF
DNA: TGTGCCAGCAGTCGCCCTCCGGGACTAGGGCACAATGAGCAGTTCTTC

size: few
V: TRBV2
J: TRBJ1-2
D: -
CDR3: CASSQSGGLEGYTF
DNA: TGTGCCAGCTCACAGTCGGGGGGGCTGGAAGGCTACACCTTC

size: -
V: TRBV6-6
J: TRBJ1-1
D: -
CDR3: CASSSGGFTEAFF
DNA: TGTGCCAGCTCATCGGGGGGTTTCACTGAAGCTTTCTTT

size: -
V: TRBV2
J: TRBJ2-7
D: TRBD1
CDR3: CASRDLGTGDYEQYF
DNA: TGTGCCAGCAGGGACCTAGGGACAGGAGACTACGAGCAGTACTTC

size: few
V: TRBV5-1
J: TRBJ1-1
D: -
CDR3: CASRYRGNTEAFF
DNA: TGCGCCAGCAGATATCGAGGGAACACTGAAGCTTTCTTT

size: -
V: TRBV30
J: TRBJ2-5
D: -
CDR3: CAWSFRSGLVETQYF
DNA: TGTGCCTGGAGTTTTAGGTCGGGACTCGTGGAGACCCAGTACTTC

size: -
V: TRBV5-1
J: TRBJ2-1
D: -
CDR3: CASSLAARSSNEQFF
DNA: TGCGCCAGCAGCTTGGCCGCTCGGTCAAGCAATGAGCAGTTCTTC

size: -
V: TRBV28
J: TRBJ1-1
D: -
CDR3: CASSVVGNTEAFF
DNA: TGTGCCAGCAGTGTAGTGGGGAACACTGAAGCTTTCTTT

size: -
V: TRBV30
J: TRBJ2-7
D: -
CDR3: CAWSVNTEQYF
DNA: TGTGCCTGGAGTGTAAATACCGAGCAGTACTTC

size: -
V: TRBV4-1
J: TRBJ2-7
D: -
CDR3: CASSPTFANPGRNYEQYF
DNA: TGCGCCAGCAGCCCGACATTTGCCAATCCGGGACGCAACTACGAGCAGTACTTC

size: few
V: TRBV5-1
J: TRBJ2-1
D: TRBD2
CDR3: CASSATGGNSYNEQFF
DNA: TGCGCCAGCAGCGCCACGGGGGGAAACTCCTACAATGAGCAGTTCTTC

size: -
V: TRBV14
J: TRBJ1-1
D: -
CDR3: CASSRDTGGTEAFF
DNA: TGTGCCAGCAGCCGCGACACGGGAGGCACTGAAGCTTTCTTT

size: -
V: TRBV9
J: TRBJ2-5
D: TRBD2
CDR3: CASSVMASGRASQETQYF
DNA: TGTGCCAGCAGCGTAATGGCAAGCGGGAGGGCGTCCCAAGAGACCCAGTACTTC

size: -
V: TRBV5-1
J: TRBJ1-1
D: TRBD1
CDR3: CASSQTGPEAFF
DNA: TGCGCCAGCAGCCAGACAGGGCCTGAAGCTTTCTTT

size: -
V: TRBV29-1
J: TRBJ1-4
D: -
CDR3: CSVEGGEEKLFF
DNA: TGCAGCGTTGAGGGAGGGGAAGAAAAACTGTTTTTT

size: -
V: TRBV4-1
J: TRBJ2-3
D: -
CDR3: CASSQSSASASTDTQYF
DNA: TGCGCCAGCAGCCAGAGTTCGGCTAGCGCTAGCACAGATACGCAGTATTTT

size: -
V: TRBV29-1
J: TRBJ2-1
D: -
CDR3: CSVAGSASYNEQFF
DNA: TGCAGCGTTGCCGGGAGCGCTTCCTACAATGAGCAGTTCTTC

size: few
V: TRBV6-6
J: TRBJ2-2
D: TRBD2
CDR3: CASSSKASGRAGELFF
DNA: TGTGCCAGCAGCTCTAAGGCTAGCGGGAGGGCCGGGGAGCTGTTTTTT

size: -
V: TRBV29-1
J: TRBJ1-1
D: -
CDR3: CSASHTGGTEAFF
DNA: TGCAGCGCATCCCATACAGGAGGGACTGAAGCTTTCTTT

size: few
V: TRBV7-2
J: TRBJ1-2
D: -
CDR3: CASSKFGSDYGYTF
DNA: TGTGCCAGCAGTAAATTCGGTTCCGACTATGGCTACACCTTC

size: -
V: TRBV15
J: TRBJ1-2
D: TRBD1
CDR3: CATSRAGTGGYGYTF
DNA: TGTGCCACCAGCAGAGCCGGGACAGGGGGATATGGCTACACCTTC

size: -
V: TRBV12-5
J: TRBJ2-7
D: -
CDR3: CASGLDISYEQYF
DNA: TGTGCTAGTGGACTTGACATCTCCTACGAGCAGTACTTC

size: -
V: TRBV4-1
J: TRBJ2-5
D: -
CDR3: CASSQSWPETQYF
DNA: TGCGCCAGCAGCCAGTCTTGGCCCGAGACCCAGTACTTC

size: -
V: TRBV7-7
J: TRBJ2-7
D: TRBD1
CDR3: CASSFGQGNEQYF
DNA: TGTGCTAGCAGCTTTGGACAGGGTAACGAGCAGTACTTC

size: -
V: TRBV7-2
J: TRBJ2-5
D: -
CDR3: CASSRDSSQETQYF
DNA: TGTGCCAGCAGCCGAGACAGTAGCCAAGAGACCCAGTACTTC

size: few
V: TRBV7-2
J: TRBJ2-5
D: -
CDR3: CASSSPGRETQYF
DNA: TGTGCCAGCAGCTCCCCGGGGAGAGAGACCCAGTACTTC

size: many
V: TRBV5-1
J: TRBJ1-2
D: -
CDR3: CASSTQQGHYGYTF
DNA: TGCGCCAGCAGCACCCAACAGGGACACTATGGCTACACCTTC